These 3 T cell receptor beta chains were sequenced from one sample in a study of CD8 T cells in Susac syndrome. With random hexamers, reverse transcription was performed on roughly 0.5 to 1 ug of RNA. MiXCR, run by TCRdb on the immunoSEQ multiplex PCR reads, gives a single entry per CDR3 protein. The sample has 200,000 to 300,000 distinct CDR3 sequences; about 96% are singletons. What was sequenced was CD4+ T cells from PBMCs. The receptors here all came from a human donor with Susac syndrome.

The CDR3 coding sequence is TGCGCCAGCAGCTTGGAAGGACTTTTCTCCTACGAGCAGTACTTC. The encoded protein is CASSLEGLFSYEQYF. The chain uses TRBV5-1 and TRBJ2-7, with a weak D call TRBD2 (5 bases). V lost 0 bases to trimming and J lost 0 bases, with 10 bases between them. Germline assignment: CDR1 SGHRS and CDR2 YFSETQ. CDR3 length: 15 residues.

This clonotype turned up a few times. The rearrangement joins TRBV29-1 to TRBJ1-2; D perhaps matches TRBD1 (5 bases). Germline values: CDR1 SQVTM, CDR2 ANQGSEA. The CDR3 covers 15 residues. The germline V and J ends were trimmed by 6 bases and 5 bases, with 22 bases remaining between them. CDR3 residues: CSVKSPGQGAYGYTF. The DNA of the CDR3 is TGCAGCGTCAAGTCCCCAGGGCAGGGAGCATATGGCTACACCTTC. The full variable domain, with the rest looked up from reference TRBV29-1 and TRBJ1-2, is SAVISQKPSRDICQRGTSLTIQCQVDSQVTMMFWYRQQPGQSLTLIATANQGSEATYESGFVIDKFPISRPNLTFSTLTVSNMSPEDSSIYLCSVKSPGQGAYGYTFGSGTRLTVV.

In DNA, the CDR3 is TGTGCCAGCTCACCCCAAGCTTCGACCTCCACCGGGGAGCTGTTTTTT. It yields the protein CASSPQASTSTGELFF. The genes are TRBV18 and TRBJ2-2, with D uncertain. V lost 3 bases and J lost 4, with 15 bases in between. CDR3 length equals 16 residues. Germline V lookup: CDR1 KGHSH, CDR2 LQKENI.